Below, 25 T cell receptor beta chains from the same sample are listed, as sequenced in a study of Ad26.COV2.S vaccination and SARS-CoV-2 variants. This table comes from immunoSEQ multiplex PCR, and its TCRdb copy is limited to in-frame clones, with some not included. There are roughly 420,000 clones in the sample; roughly 87% occur only once, and over 2.5% lies in the top ten. Treatment defined: 19 received Ad26.COV2.S at low or high dose, single or two shots; about 5 received placebo; per-sample allocation not given. Collection of samples fell on day 63 after the first vaccine or placebo injection. The material sequenced was peripheral blood, taken in a trial of Ad26.COV2.S vaccine versus placebo. The receptor source for this set is a person between 18 and 65 years old who received the Ad26.COV2.S COVID-19 vaccine or a placebo.

This clone occurred once. The chain employs TRBV3-1 (or the pseudogene TRBV3-2) and TRBJ1-1; D is unresolved. V dropped 4 bases and J dropped 10 bases, with 16 bases sitting between them. This CDR3 is built from 13 residues. Germline lookup yields CDR1 LGHDT and CDR2 YNNKEL (reference sequence). The CDR3 is CASSPSRHSGAFF. CDR3 coding DNA: TGTGCCAGCAGCCCGTCCAGACACTCGGGAGCTTTCTTT.

This chain joins TRBV7-9 and TRBJ1-6; TRBD1 matches at 10 bases. The J segment lost 10 bases and the V segment lost 5 bases, leaving 8 bases of the junction unmatched. The CDR3 length is 15 residues. The germline V gene encodes CDR1 SEHNR and CDR2 FQNEAQ (reference sequence). This chain's CDR3 is CASSPPGQGVSPLHF. CDR3 DNA sequence: TGTGCCAGCAGCCCACCCGGACAGGGGGTCTCACCCCTCCACTTT.

The chain is built from TRBV28 and TRBJ1-5, with D possibly being TRBD1 (5 bases). CDR1 is MDHEN, CDR2 SYDVKM, per germline. V lost 3 bases and J 7 bases, leaving 16 bases between the germline ends. The CDR3 sequence is 15 residues long. The CDR3 loop is CASSFVTGGGQPQHF. The DNA for the CDR3 is TGTGCCAGCAGTTTCGTAACAGGCGGCGGCCAGCCCCAGCATTTT.

This clone has a single count. This chain links TRBV10-3 with TRBJ2-1; D perhaps matches TRBD2 (5 bases). Trimming took off 10 bases at V and 3 bases at J, with 16 bases between the two ends. The CDR3 sequence is 14 residues long. The germline CDR1 and CDR2 sequences are ENHRY and SYGVKD. The CDR3 DNA reads as TGTGCCACTGGACGGGGATCGGGCTACAATGAGCAGTTCTTC. Its protein is CATGRGSGYNEQFF.

This clone was counted between two and nine times. The chain uses TRBV5-6 and TRBJ1-4, with D uncertain. From germline, CDR1 is SGHDT and CDR2 YYEEEE. The CDR3 is 17 amino acids. The V and J ends lost 2 bases and 7 bases respectively, with 21 bases between them. DNA for the CDR3: TGTGCCAGCAGCTTCGGCCCGGGTGATAACGAGGCTGAAAAACTGTTTTTT. It yields the protein CASSFGPGDNEAEKLFF. The variable domain in full, with the rest retrieved from reference TRBV5-6 and TRBJ1-4, is DAGVTQSPTHLIKTRGQQVTLRCSPKSGHDTVSWYQQALGQGPQFIFQYYEEEERQRGNFPDRFSGHQFPNYSSELNVNALLLGDSALYLCASSFGPGDNEAEKLFFGSGTQLSVL.

This sequence joins TRBV14 and TRBJ2-7; 11 bases line up with TRBD2. V lost 0 bases, J lost 0 bases, and 4 bases stayed unmatched. CDR1 is SGHDN and CDR2 is FVKESK in the germline V gene. This CDR3 is 17 amino acids long. CDR3 sequence reads: CASSQEELAGDSYEQYV. Here the CDR3 DNA reads TGTGCCAGCAGCCAAGAAGAACTAGCGGGAGACTCCTACGAGCAGTACGTC.

Note on this clone: In the same sample, other DNA sequences code for this CDR3. The J gene is TRBJ2-1, the V gene TRBV2; no firm D call. CDR1 and CDR2 (germline): SNHLY, FYNNEI. The CDR3 runs to 11 residues. V was shortened by 4 bases and J by 8 bases, with 6 bases between the two germline ends. The CDR3 coding sequence is TGTGCCAGCAGTGTCGTGGATGAGCAGTTCTTC. It is translated as CASSVVDEQFF.

In DNA, the CDR3 is TGTGCCAGCAGCACCGGCTGGGCGGATAATGAAAAACTGTTTTTT. Protein: CASSTGWADNEKLFF. This chain joins TRBV7-9 and TRBJ1-4; D gene uncertain. The V and J ends lost 5 bases and 4 bases respectively, with 14 bases between them. The germline CDR1 and CDR2 sequences are SEHNR and FQNEAQ (reference sequence). The CDR3 length is 15 residues.

The chain joins TRBV18 to TRBJ1-2, with no clear D. The CDR3 totals 13 residues. Trimming removed 3 bases from V and 7 bases from J, with 12 bases in between. Germline V lookup: CDR1 KGHSH, CDR2 LQKENI. This CDR3 is CASSPSETGGYTF. As DNA, the CDR3 is TGTGCCAGCTCACCTTCAGAAACTGGTGGCTACACCTTC.

This chain connects TRBV5-1 to TRBJ2-1; 8 positions match TRBD2. This CDR3 has 14 amino acids. Germline V lookup: CDR1 SGHRS, CDR2 YFSETQ. Unmatched junction bases numbered 5, after V lost 0 bases and J lost 9 bases. The CDR3, as DNA: TGCGCCAGCAGCTTGGAGGGACTAGTGACTGAGCAGTTCTTC. Translated: CASSLEGLVTEQFF.

This clone was seen more than once but under ten times. The chain carries TRBV10-1 and TRBJ1-2; D not resolved. The CDR3 extends over 10 amino acids. V dropped 7 bases and J dropped 8 bases, with 8 bases sitting between them. Looked up from germline, CDR1 is WNHNN and CDR2 is SYGVQD (reference sequence). The CDR3 sequence is CASKGLGYTF. The DNA for the CDR3 is TGCGCCAGCAAGGGTTTAGGCTACACCTTC.

V and J are TRBV10-2 and TRBJ1-1; 8 bases match TRBD1. Germline V gives CDR1 WSHSY, CDR2 SAAADI. The J segment lost 2 bases and the V segment lost 7 bases, leaving 9 bases of the junction unmatched. CDR3 size: 15 residues. The CDR3 spells CASNSITGGNTEAFF. The CDR3 nucleotides are TGCGCCAGCAACTCAATTACAGGGGGAAACACTGAAGCTTTCTTT.

The table lists this clone with a few counts. This sequence joins TRBV5-6 and TRBJ2-3, with TRBD1 matching 8 bases. Germline V gene sequence: CDR1 SGHDT, CDR2 YYEEEE. V trimming: 6 bases; J trimming: 4 bases; junction bases outside the gene matches: 13. The CDR3 runs 16 residues. The CDR3, as DNA: TGTGCCAGCAACCACTGGGACAGGACCCTTCCAGATACGCAGTATTTT. It specifies CASNHWDRTLPDTQYF. Full variable domain (remainder filled in from reference TRBV5-6 and TRBJ2-3): DAGVTQSPTHLIKTRGQQVTLRCSPKSGHDTVSWYQQALGQGPQFIFQYYEEEERQRGNFPDRFSGHQFPNYSSELNVNALLLGDSALYLCASNHWDRTLPDTQYFGPGTRLTVL.

The V call is TRBV6-1, the J call TRBJ1-2; D is unresolved. Germline CDR1 and CDR2: MNHNS and SASEGT. Trimming took 1 base from V and 5 from J, leaving 5 bases between them. CDR3 length: 12 residues. As DNA, the CDR3 is TGTGCCAGCAGTGAAGGTTTTTATGGCTACACCTTC. Translation: CASSEGFYGYTF.

The V gene is TRBV7-7, the J gene TRBJ2-5, with 7 positions matching TRBD1. Unmatched junction bases numbered 6, after V lost 0 bases and J lost 5 bases. The CDR3 totals 15 residues. Per germline, CDR1 SSHAT and CDR2 FNYEAQ (reference sequence). The CDR3, as DNA: TGTGCCAGCAGCTTAGCGCAAGGGGGCCCGGAGACCCAGTACTTC. Encoded protein: CASSLAQGGPETQYF.

Note on this clone: Sequence at one end of the junction differs from germline and may be a read error. V and J are TRBV7-7 and TRBJ1-5; no clear D gene. This CDR3 has 13 residues. CDR1 and CDR2 (germline): SSHAT, FNYEAQ (reference sequence). CDR3 bases: TGTGCTAGCAGCTTAGGTCCAGATCAGCCCCAGCATTTT. It yields the protein CASSLGPDQPQHF.

This sequence joins TRBV5-6 and TRBJ2-7; tentatively, D is TRBD2 (6 bases). V lost 9 bases and J lost 5, with 18 bases in between. The CDR3 consists of 13 residues. Germline V gives CDR1 SGHDT, CDR2 YYEEEE. CDR3 sequence (DNA): TGTGCCAACGGAAGACTAGTTTCTAACGAGCAGTACGTC. Encoded protein: CANGRLVSNEQYV.

The rearrangement joins TRBV3-1 (or the pseudogene TRBV3-2) to TRBJ2-3; maybe TRBD1 (6 bases). Germline lookup yields CDR1 LGHDT and CDR2 YNNKEL (reference sequence). The ends were cut back, 4 bases at V and 0 bases at J, with 14 bases in the middle. The CDR3 covers 16 residues. The CDR3 nucleotides read TGTGCCAGCAGCCCCGGACAGTTAACTAGCACAGATACGCAGTATTTT. Amino acids: CASSPGQLTSTDTQYF.

This chain uses TRBV5-8 with TRBJ1-4; D is perhaps TRBD1 (6 bases). The germline CDR1 and CDR2 sequences are SGHTS and YDEGEE. Trimming removed 3 bases from V and 8 bases from J, with 11 bases in between. The CDR3 is 13 residues long. The CDR3 region has the DNA TGTGCCAGCAGCTCAGGGGTCCGGGAAAAACTGTTTTTT. This sequence encodes CASSSGVREKLFF.

This clone was seen only once. The chain links TRBV18 to TRBJ1-1, with D possibly matching TRBD1 (5 bases). CDR1 KGHSH and CDR2 LQKENI come from the germline V gene. The CDR3 has 16 residues. Trimming shortened V by 4 bases and J by 5 bases, and 20 bases separated the two germline ends. The CDR3 coding sequence is TGTGCCAGCTCACAGCCGGGACTGCGACGGCTGACTGAAGCTTTCTTT. As protein: CASSQPGLRRLTEAFF.

A single count supports this clone. The chain couples TRBV18 to TRBJ2-2; D perhaps matches TRBD1 (6 bases). CDR1 is KGHSH, CDR2 LQKENI, per germline. The CDR3 is made up of 13 amino acids. Trimming removed 3 bases at V and 6 bases at J, with 8 bases between. The CDR3 reads CASSPTGSGELFF. For the CDR3, the DNA is TGTGCCAGCTCACCCACAGGGTCCGGGGAGCTGTTTTTT.

Only a few counts were recorded for this clone. V and J are TRBV4-2 and TRBJ1-1, with D perhaps TRBD1 (6 bases). The length of the CDR3 is 14 residues. The germline gives CDR1 LGHNA, CDR2 YNFKEQ. V was pared by 6 bases and J by 3 bases, with 14 bases between. The DNA for the CDR3 is TGTGCCAGCAGGGTCTGGGGGGCTGACACTGAAGCTTTCTTT. It codes for CASRVWGADTEAFF.

This chain joins TRBV5-6 and TRBJ1-5, with unresolved D. Trimming cost V 1 base and J 4 bases, with 9 bases left between them. Germline V gene sequence: CDR1 SGHDT, CDR2 YYEEEE. The CDR3 runs 14 residues. The CDR3 is CASSLWARNQPQHF. CDR3 in DNA: TGTGCCAGCAGCTTGTGGGCGCGGAATCAGCCCCAGCATTTT.

The chain employs TRBV5-1 and TRBJ2-3, with 8 nucleotides matching TRBD2. The CDR3 is 16 residues long. V was pared by 6 bases and J by 2 bases, with 11 bases of the junction left unmatched. Germline CDR1 SGHRS, CDR2 YFSETQ. The CDR3 nucleotides read TGCGCCAGCACCTTATCAGCGGGGGCCTACACAGATACGCAGTATTTT. This codes for CASTLSAGAYTDTQYF.

This chain connects TRBV24-1 to TRBJ2-1, with TRBD2 identical over 7 bases. The V and J ends lost 7 bases and 0 bases, in that order; junction bases with no gene match: 8. This CDR3 comprises 16 residues. Germline assignment: CDR1 KGHDR and CDR2 SFDVKD. The CDR3 region is CATRGIAGGSYNEQFF. The DNA for the CDR3 is TGTGCCACCAGAGGGATAGCGGGTGGCTCCTACAATGAGCAGTTCTTC.